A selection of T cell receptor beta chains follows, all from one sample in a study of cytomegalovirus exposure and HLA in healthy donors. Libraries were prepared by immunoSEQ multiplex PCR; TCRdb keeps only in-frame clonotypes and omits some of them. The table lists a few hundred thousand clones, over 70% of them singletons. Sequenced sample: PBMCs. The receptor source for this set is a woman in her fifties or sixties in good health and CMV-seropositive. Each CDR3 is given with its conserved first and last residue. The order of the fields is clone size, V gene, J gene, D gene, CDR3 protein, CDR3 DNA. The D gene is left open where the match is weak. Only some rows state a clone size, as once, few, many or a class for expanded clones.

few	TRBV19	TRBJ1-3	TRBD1	CASRGQGQANSGNTIYF	TGTGCCAGTAGGGGCCAGGGACAGGCGAACTCTGGAAACACCATATATTTT
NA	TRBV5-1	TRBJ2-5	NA	CASSQDSYIKETQYF	TGCGCCAGCAGCCAGGACAGTTATATTAAAGAGACCCAGTACTTC
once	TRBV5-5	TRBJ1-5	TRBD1	CASSSGDSYQPQHF	TGTGCCAGCAGCTCGGGGGACAGCTATCAGCCCCAGCATTTT
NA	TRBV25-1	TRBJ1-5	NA	CASRRPGGGFNQPQHF	TGTGCCAGCAGGCGCCCTGGGGGAGGGTTCAATCAGCCCCAGCATTTT
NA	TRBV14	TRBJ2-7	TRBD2	CASSQVWTSEQYF	TGTGCCAGCAGCCAAGTCTGGACTAGCGAGCAGTACTTC
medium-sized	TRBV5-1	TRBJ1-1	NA	CASSLASPVNTEAFF	TGCGCCAGCAGCTTGGCCTCCCCGGTTAACACTGAAGCTTTCTTT
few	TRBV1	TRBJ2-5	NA	CTSSLDTRMETQYF	TGCACCAGCAGCCTAGACACTAGGATGGAGACCCAGTACTTC
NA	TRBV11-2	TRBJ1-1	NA	CASSSTGNRDTEAFF	TGTGCCAGCAGCTCTACAGGGAATAGAGACACTGAAGCTTTCTTT
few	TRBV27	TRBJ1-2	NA	CASIGVQGGNYGYTF	TGTGCCAGCATCGGTGTGCAGGGCGGTAACTATGGCTACACCTTC
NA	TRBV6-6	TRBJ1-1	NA	CASSPLGGTEAFF	TGTGCCAGCAGTCCTCTCGGGGGCACTGAAGCTTTCTTT
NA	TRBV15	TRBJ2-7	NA	CATSTDRENSYEQYF	TGTGCCACCAGCACTGACCGGGAGAACTCCTACGAGCAGTACTTC
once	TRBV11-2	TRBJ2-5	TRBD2	CASNTPASGFQETQYF	TGTGCCAGCAACACTCCGGCTAGCGGATTCCAAGAGACCCAGTACTTC
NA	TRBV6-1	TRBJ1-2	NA	CASQLRENYGYTF	TGTGCCAGCCAGCTCAGGGAAAACTATGGCTACACCTTC
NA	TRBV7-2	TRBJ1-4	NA	CASSVREGEKLFF	TGTGCCAGCAGCGTTAGGGAGGGGGAAAAACTGTTTTTT
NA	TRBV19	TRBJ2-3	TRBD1	CASSIETGGTDTQYF	TGTGCCAGTAGTATTGAGACAGGGGGCACAGATACGCAGTATTTT
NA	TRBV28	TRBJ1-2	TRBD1	CASIRWDRGRDYGYTF	TGTGCCAGCATTCGATGGGACAGGGGGAGGGACTATGGCTACACCTTC
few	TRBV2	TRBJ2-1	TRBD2	CAGGVAGGINEQFF	TGTGCCGGTGGAGTTGCGGGAGGAATCAATGAGCAGTTCTTC
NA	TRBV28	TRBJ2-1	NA	CASSEHGGPGEQFF	TGTGCCAGCAGTGAACACGGAGGGCCGGGTGAGCAGTTCTTC
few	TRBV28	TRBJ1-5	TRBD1	CASSRTDRLNQPQHF	TGTGCCAGCAGTCGCACGGACAGGCTAAATCAGCCCCAGCATTTT
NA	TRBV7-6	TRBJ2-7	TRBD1	CASSPGTVGHEQYF	TGTGCCAGCAGCCCCGGGACAGTGGGCCACGAGCAGTACTTC
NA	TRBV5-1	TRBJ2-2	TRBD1	CASSLRGRTGELFF	TGCGCCAGCAGCTTGAGGGGGCGTACCGGGGAGCTGTTTTTT
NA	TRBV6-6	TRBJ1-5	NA	CASSYSRDNQPQHF	TGTGCCAGCAGTTATTCCAGGGACAATCAGCCCCAGCATTTT
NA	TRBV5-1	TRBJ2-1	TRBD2	CASSLGSGSSDEQFF	TGCGCCAGCAGCTTGGGTAGCGGGAGTAGCGATGAGCAGTTCTTC
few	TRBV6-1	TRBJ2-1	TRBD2	CASSATSGRGDEQFF	TGTGCCAGCAGTGCGACTAGCGGGAGAGGAGATGAGCAGTTCTTC
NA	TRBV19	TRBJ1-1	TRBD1	CASSIQGGDTEAFF	TGTGCCAGTAGTATACAGGGGGGAGACACTGAAGCTTTCTTT
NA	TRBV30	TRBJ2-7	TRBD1	CAWSYGQANFPYEQYF	TGTGCCTGGAGTTACGGACAGGCAAATTTTCCCTACGAGCAGTACTTC
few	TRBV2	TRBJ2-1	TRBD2	CASEREGPNEQFF	TGTGCCAGCGAGCGGGAGGGCCCCAATGAGCAGTTCTTC
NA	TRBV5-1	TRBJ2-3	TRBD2	CASSPNSGLAGRTDTQYF	TGCGCCAGCAGCCCCAATTCGGGACTAGCGGGGCGGACAGATACGCAGTATTTT
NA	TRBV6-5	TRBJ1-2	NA	CASSYVAGNGYTF	TGTGCCAGCAGTTATGTGGCAGGGAATGGCTACACCTTC
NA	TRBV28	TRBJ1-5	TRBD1	CASSFRDRGLQPQHF	TGTGCCAGCAGTTTCAGGGACAGGGGGCTTCAGCCCCAGCATTTT
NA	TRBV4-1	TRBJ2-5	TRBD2	CASSQGGTSGSRKTQYF	TGCGCCAGCAGCCAAGGGGGGACTAGCGGGAGTCGGAAGACCCAGTACTTC
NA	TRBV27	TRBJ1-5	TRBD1	CASSPRDSAFNQPQHF	TGTGCCAGCAGTCCTAGGGACAGCGCTTTCAATCAGCCCCAGCATTTT
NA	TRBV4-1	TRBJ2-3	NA	CASSHTGIYF	TGCGCCAGCAGCCACACCGGGATCTATTTT
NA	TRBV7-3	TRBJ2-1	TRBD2	CASSAPGGRAREQFF	TGTGCCAGCAGCGCCCCTGGCGGGAGGGCCCGTGAGCAGTTCTTC
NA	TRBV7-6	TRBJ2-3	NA	CASSEGASSTDTQYF	TGTGCCAGCAGCGAAGGGGCCTCTAGCACAGATACGCAGTATTTT
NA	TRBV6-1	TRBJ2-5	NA	CASSEAGTLRRQETQYF	TGTGCCAGCAGTGAAGCAGGGACTTTAAGGCGGCAAGAGACCCAGTACTTC
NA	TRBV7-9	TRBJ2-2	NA	CASSFLGPNTGELFF	TGTGCCAGCAGCTTCTTGGGGCCTAACACCGGGGAGCTGTTTTTT
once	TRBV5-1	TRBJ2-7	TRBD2	CASSHGTSGRLGEQYF	TGCGCCAGCAGCCACGGGACTAGCGGGAGGTTGGGCGAGCAGTACTTC
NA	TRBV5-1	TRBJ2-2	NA	CASSLGQSNTGELFF	TGCGCCAGCAGCTTGGGGCAGTCGAACACCGGGGAGCTGTTTTTT
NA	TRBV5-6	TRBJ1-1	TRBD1	CASSFGQGLDTEAFF	TGTGCCAGCAGCTTCGGACAGGGTCTCGACACTGAAGCTTTCTTT
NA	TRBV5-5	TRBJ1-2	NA	CASSLRVSAINLNYGYTF	TGTGCCAGCAGCTTGCGTGTCAGCGCAATAAACCTTAACTATGGCTACACCTTC
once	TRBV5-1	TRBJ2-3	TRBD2	CASSPGGLAGKNTQYF	TGCGCCAGCAGCCCCGGAGGACTAGCGGGAAAAAATACGCAGTATTTT
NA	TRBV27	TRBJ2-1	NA	CASSLSYPPGNEQFF	TGTGCCAGCAGTTTATCGTATCCACCGGGGAATGAGCAGTTCTTC
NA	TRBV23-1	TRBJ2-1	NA	CASSQPNCEQFF	TGCGCCAGCAGTCAGCCAAACTGTGAGCAGTTCTTC